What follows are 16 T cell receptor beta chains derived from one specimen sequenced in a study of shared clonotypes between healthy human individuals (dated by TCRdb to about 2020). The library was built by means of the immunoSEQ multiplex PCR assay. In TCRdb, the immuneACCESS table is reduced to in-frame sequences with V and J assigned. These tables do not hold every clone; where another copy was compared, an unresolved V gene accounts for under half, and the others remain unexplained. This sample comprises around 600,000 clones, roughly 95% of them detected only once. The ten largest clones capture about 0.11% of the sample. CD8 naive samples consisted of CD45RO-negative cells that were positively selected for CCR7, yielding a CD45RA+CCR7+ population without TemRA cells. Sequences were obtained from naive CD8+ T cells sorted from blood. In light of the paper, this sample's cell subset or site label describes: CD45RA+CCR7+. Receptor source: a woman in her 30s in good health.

The CDR3 sequence is CSVVHYEQYF. CDR3 bases: TGCAGCGTTGTGCACTACGAGCAGTACTTC. The chain couples TRBV29-1 to TRBJ2-7; the D is unclear. This CDR3 region has 10 residues. CDR1 is SQVTM and CDR2 is ANQGSEA in the germline V gene. The V end lost 4 bases, the J end lost 3 bases, and 4 bases lay between the germline ends.

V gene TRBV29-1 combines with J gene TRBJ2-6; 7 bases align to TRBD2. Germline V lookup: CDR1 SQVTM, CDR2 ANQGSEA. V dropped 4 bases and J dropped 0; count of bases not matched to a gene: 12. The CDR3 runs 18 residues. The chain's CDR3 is CSVVGWVAGPSGANVLTF. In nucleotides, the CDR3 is TGCAGCGTTGTAGGGTGGGTAGCGGGCCCCTCTGGGGCCAACGTCCTGACTTTC.

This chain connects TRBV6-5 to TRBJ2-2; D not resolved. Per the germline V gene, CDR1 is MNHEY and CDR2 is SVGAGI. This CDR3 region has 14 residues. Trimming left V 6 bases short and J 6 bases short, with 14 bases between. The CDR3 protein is CASRKYRWSGELFF. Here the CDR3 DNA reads TGTGCCAGCAGAAAGTATCGATGGTCCGGGGAGCTGTTTTTT.

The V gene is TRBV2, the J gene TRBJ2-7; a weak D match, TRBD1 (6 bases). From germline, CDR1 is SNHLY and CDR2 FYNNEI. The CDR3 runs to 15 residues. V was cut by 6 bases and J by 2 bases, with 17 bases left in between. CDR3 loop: CASRPTGFPTYEQYF. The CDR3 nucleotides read TGTGCCAGCAGACCCACAGGGTTCCCTACCTACGAGCAGTACTTC.

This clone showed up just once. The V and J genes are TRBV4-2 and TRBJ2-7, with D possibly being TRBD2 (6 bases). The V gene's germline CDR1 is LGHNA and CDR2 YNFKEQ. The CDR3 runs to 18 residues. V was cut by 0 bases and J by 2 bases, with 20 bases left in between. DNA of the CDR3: TGTGCCAGCAGCCAAGAGGGTTCGAACCGGGACTTAACCTACGAGCAGTACTTC. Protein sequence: CASSQEGSNRDLTYEQYF.

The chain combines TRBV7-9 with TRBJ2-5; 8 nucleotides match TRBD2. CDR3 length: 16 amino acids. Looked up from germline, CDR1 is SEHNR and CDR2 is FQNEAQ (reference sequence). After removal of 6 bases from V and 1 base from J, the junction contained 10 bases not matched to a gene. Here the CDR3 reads CASRGPRAGAQETQYF. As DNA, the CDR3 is TGTGCCAGCAGGGGCCCTAGAGCGGGAGCCCAAGAGACCCAGTACTTC. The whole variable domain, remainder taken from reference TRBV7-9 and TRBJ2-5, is DTGVSQNPRHKITKRGQNVTFRCDPISEHNRLYWYRQTLGQGPEFLTYFQNEAQLEKSRLLSDRFSAERPKGSFSTLEIQRTEQGDSAMYLCASRGPRAGAQETQYFGPGTRLLVL.

The CDR3 DNA reads TGCGCCAGCAGCTTGGAAGGTGGGAGTGCAGAGACCCAGTACTTC. Its protein is CASSLEGGSAETQYF. This chain links TRBV5-1 with TRBJ2-5, with a possible D match to TRBD2 (5 bases). CDR3 length: 15 residues. V was clipped by 0 bases and J by 4 bases, with 13 bases between them. Germline assignment: CDR1 SGHRS and CDR2 YFSETQ. The whole variable domain, filled in from reference TRBV5-1 and TRBJ2-5, reads KAGVTQTPRYLIKTRGQQVTLSCSPISGHRSVSWYQQTPGQGLQFLFEYFSETQRNKGNFPGRFSGRQFSNSRSEMNVSTLELGDSALYLCASSLEGGSAETQYFGPGTRLLVL.

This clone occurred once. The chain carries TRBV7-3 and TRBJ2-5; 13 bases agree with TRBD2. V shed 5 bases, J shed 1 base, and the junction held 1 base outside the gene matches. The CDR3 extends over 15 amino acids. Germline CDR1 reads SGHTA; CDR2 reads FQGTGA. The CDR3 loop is CASSRTSGGQETQYF. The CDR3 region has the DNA TGTGCCAGCAGCCGGACTAGCGGGGGCCAAGAGACCCAGTACTTC.

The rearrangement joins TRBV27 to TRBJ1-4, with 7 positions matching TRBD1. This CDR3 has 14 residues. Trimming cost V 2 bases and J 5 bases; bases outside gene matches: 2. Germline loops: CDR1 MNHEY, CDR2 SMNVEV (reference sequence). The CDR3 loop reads CASSLVQGNEKLFF. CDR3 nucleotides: TGTGCCAGCAGTTTAGTACAGGGGAATGAAAAACTGTTTTTT.

The CDR3 here is CASSHGLNYGYTF. DNA for the CDR3: TGTGCCAGCAGCCACGGCCTTAACTATGGCTACACCTTC. The gene calls are TRBV27 and TRBJ1-2; D is uncertain. Trimming stripped 6 bases from V and 1 base from J, with 9 bases between. CDR3 size: 13 residues. Germline-derived CDR1 and CDR2 are MNHEY and SMNVEV (reference sequence).

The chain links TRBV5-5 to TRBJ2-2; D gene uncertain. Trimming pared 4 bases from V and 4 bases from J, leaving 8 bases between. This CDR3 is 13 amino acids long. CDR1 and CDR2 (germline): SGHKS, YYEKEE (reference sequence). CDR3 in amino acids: CASSVTTTGELFF. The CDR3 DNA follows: TGTGCCAGCAGCGTGACAACCACCGGGGAGCTGTTTTTT.

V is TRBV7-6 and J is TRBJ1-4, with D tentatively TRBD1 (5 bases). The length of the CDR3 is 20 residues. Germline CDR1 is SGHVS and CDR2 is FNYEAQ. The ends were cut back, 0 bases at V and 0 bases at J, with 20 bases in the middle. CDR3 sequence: CASSLAPGVSMAATNEKLFF. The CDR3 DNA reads TGTGCCAGCAGCTTAGCGCCGGGGGTTAGCATGGCGGCAACTAATGAAAAACTGTTTTTT.

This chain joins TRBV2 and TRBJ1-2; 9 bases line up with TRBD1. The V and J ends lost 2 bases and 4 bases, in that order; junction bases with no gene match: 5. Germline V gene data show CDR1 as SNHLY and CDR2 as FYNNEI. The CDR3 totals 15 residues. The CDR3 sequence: CASSEPVTGGYGYTF. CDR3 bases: TGTGCCAGCAGTGAACCCGTGACAGGGGGCTATGGCTACACCTTC.

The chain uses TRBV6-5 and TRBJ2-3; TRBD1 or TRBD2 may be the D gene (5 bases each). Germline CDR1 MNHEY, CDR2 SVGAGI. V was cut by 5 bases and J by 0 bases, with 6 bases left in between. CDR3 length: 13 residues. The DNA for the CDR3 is TGTGCCAGCAGTAGGGACAGCACAGATACGCAGTATTTT. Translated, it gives CASSRDSTDTQYF.

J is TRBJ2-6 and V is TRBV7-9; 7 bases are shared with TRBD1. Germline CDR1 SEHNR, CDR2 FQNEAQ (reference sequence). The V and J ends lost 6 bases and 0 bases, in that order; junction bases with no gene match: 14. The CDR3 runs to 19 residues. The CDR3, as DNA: TGTGCCAGCAGGCCCAGGGGGACAGAGGTTTACTCTGGGGCCAACGTCCTGACTTTC. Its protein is CASRPRGTEVYSGANVLTF.

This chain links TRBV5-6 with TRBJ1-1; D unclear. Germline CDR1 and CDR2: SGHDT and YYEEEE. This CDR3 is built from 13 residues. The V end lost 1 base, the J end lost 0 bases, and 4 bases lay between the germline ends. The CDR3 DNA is TGTGCCAGCAGCTTGTCCTTGAACACTGAAGCTTTCTTT. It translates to CASSLSLNTEAFF.